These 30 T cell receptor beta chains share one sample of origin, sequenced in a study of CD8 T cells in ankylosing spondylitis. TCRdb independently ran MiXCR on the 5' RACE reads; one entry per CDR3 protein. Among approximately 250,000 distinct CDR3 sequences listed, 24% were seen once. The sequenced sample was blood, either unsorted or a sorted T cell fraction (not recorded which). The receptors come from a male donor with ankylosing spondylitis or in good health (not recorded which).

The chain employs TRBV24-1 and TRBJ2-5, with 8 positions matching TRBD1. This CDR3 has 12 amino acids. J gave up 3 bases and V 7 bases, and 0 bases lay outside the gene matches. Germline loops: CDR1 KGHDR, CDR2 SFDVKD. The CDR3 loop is CATRDREETQYF. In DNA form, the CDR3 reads TGTGCCACCAGGGACAGGGAAGAGACCCAGTACTTC.

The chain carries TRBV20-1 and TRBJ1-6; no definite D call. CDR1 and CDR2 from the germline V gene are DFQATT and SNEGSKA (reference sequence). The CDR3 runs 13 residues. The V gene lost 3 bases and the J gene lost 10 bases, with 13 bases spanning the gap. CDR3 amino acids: CSARVVEGSPLHF. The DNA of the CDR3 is TGCAGTGCTAGGGTGGTGGAAGGATCACCCCTCCACTTT.

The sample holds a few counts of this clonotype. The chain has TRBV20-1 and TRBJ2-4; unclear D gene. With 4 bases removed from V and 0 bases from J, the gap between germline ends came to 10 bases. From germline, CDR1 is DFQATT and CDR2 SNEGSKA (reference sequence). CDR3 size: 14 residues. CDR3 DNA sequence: TGCAGTGCTAACCCCACCGAAGCCAAAAACATTCAGTACTTC. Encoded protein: CSANPTEAKNIQYF.

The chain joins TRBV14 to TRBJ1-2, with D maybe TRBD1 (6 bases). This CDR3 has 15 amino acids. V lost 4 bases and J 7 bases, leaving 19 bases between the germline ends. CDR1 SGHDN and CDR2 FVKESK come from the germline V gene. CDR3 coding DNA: TGTGCCAGCAGCCCCTGGGAGGACAGTCCGATTGGCTACACCTTC. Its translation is CASSPWEDSPIGYTF. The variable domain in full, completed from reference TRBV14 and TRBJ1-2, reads EAGVTQFPSHSVIEKGQTVTLRCDPISGHDNLYWYRRVMGKEIKFLLHFVKESKQDESGMPNNRFLAERTGGTYSTLKVQPAELEDSGVYFCASSPWEDSPIGYTFGSGTRLTVV.

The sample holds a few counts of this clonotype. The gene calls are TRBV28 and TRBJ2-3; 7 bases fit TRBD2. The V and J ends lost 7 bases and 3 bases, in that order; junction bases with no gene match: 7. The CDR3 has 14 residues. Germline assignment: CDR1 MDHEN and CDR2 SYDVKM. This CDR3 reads CASKAWGGTDTQYF. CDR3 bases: TGTGCCAGCAAGGCCTGGGGGGGGACAGATACGCAGTATTTT.

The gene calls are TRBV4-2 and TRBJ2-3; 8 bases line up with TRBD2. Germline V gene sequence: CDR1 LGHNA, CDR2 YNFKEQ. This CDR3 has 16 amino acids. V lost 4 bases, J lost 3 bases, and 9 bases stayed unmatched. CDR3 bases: TGTGCCAGCAGCCGAAGAGCGGGAGACGGGACAGATACGCAGTATTTT. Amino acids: CASSRRAGDGTDTQYF.

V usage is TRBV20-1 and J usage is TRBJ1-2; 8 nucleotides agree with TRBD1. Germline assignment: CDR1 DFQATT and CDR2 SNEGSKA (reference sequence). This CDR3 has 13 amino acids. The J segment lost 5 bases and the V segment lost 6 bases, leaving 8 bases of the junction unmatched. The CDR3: CSAGPGQEYGYTF. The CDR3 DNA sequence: TGCAGTGCCGGGCCGGGACAGGAATATGGCTACACCTTC.

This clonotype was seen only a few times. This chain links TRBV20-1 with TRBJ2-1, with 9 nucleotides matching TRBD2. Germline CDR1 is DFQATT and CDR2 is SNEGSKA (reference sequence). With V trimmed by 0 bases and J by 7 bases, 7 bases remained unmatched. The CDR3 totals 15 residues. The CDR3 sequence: CSARDGGLADNEQFF. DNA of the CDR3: TGCAGTGCTAGAGATGGGGGACTAGCAGATAATGAGCAGTTCTTC.

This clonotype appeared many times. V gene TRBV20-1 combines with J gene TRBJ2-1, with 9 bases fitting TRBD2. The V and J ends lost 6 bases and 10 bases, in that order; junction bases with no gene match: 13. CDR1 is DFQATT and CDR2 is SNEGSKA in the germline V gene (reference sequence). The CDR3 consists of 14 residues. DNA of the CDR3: TGCAGTGCCAGGAGCGGGGGGTTCCTCAGAGAGCAGTTCTTC. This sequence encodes CSARSGGFLREQFF.

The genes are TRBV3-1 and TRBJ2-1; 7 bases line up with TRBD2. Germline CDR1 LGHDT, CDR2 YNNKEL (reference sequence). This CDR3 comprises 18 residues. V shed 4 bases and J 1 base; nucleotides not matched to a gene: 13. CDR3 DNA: TGTGCCAGCAGCCCGACTTCGGGACTAAGGCCATCCTACAATGAGCAGTTCTTC. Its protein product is CASSPTSGLRPSYNEQFF.

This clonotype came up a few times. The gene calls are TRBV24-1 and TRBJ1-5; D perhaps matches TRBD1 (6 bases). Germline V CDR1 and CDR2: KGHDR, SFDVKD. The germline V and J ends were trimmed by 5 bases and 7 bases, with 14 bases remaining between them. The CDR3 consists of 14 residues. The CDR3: CATSGGQGRQPQHF. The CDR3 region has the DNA TGTGCCACCAGTGGGGGGCAGGGCAGGCAGCCCCAGCATTTT.

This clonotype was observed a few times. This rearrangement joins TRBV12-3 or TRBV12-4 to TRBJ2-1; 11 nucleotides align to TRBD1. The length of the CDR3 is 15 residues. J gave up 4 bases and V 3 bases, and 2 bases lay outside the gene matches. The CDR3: CASSLGTGGYNEQFF. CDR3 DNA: TGTGCCAGCAGTTTGGGGACAGGGGGTTACAATGAGCAGTTCTTC.

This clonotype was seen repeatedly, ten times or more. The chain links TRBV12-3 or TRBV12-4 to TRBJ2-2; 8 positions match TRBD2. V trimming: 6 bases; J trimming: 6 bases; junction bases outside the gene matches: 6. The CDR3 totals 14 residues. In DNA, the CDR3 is TGTGCCAGCAGACGGGGGGGCCAAGCCGGGGAGCTGTTTTTT. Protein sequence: CASRRGGQAGELFF.

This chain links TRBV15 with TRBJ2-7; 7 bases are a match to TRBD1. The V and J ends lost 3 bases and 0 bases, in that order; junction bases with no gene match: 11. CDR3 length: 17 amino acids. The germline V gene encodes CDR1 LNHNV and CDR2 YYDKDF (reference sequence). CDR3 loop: CATSSRKTGVGSYEQYF. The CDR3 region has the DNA TGTGCCACCAGCAGCCGAAAAACAGGGGTCGGCTCCTACGAGCAGTACTTC.

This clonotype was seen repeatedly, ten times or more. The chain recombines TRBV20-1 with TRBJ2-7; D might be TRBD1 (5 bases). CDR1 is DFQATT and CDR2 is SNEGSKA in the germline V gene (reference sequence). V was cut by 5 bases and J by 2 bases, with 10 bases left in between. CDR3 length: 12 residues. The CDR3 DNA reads TGCAGTGCTGATGGGGCAGCCTACGAGCAGTACTTC. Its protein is CSADGAAYEQYF.

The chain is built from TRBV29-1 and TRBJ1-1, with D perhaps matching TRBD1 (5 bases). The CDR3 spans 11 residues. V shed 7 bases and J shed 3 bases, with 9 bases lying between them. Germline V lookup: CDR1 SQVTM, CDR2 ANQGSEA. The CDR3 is CSAVRDTEAFF. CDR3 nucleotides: TGCAGCGCAGTCAGGGACACTGAAGCTTTCTTT.

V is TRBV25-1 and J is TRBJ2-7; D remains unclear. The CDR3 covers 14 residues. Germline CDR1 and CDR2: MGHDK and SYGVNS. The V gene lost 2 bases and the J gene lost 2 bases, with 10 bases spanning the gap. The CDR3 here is CASSEGPPPYEQYF. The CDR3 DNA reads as TGTGCCAGCAGTGAAGGTCCGCCGCCCTACGAGCAGTACTTC.

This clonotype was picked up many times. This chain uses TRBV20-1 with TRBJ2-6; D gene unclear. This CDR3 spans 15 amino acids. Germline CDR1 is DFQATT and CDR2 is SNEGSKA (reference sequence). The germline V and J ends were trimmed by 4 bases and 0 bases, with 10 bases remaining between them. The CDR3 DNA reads TGCAGTGCTATCAAATCGGACTCTGGGGCCAACGTCCTGACTTTC. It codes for CSAIKSDSGANVLTF.

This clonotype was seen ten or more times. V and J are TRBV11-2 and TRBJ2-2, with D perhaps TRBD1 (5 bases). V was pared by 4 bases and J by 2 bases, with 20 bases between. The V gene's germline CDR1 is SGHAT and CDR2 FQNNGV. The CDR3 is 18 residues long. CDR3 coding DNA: TGTGCCAGCAGCTCACCCCACAGGCGTACAGTAAACACCGGGGAGCTGTTTTTT. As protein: CASSSPHRRTVNTGELFF.

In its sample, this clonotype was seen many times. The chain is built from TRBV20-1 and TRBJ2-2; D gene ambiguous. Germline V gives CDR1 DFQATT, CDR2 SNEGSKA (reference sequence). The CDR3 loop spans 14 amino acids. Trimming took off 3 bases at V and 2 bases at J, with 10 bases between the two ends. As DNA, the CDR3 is TGCAGTGCTAGTCGGGCCAGTAACACCGGGGAGCTGTTTTTT. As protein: CSASRASNTGELFF.

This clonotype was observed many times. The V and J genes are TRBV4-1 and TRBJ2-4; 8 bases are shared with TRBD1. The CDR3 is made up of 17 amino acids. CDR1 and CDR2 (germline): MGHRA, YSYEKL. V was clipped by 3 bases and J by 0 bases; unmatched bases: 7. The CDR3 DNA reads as TGCGCCAGCAGCCACCCCCCCAGGGGGCTAGCCAAAAACATTCAGTACTTC. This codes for CASSHPPRGLAKNIQYF.

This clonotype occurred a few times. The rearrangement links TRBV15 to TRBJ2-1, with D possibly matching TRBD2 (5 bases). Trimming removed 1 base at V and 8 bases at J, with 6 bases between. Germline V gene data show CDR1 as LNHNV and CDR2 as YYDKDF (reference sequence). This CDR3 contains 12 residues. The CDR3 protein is CATSRGRYEQFF. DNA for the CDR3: TGTGCCACCAGCAGAGGGAGGTATGAGCAGTTCTTC.

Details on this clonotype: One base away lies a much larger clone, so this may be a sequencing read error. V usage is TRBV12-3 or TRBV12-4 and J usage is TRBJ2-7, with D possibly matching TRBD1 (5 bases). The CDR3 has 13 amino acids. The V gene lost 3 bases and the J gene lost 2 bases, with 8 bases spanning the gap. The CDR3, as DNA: TGTGCCAGCAGTTTCGGCAGGGCCTACGAGCAGTACTTC. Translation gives CASSFGRAYEQYF.

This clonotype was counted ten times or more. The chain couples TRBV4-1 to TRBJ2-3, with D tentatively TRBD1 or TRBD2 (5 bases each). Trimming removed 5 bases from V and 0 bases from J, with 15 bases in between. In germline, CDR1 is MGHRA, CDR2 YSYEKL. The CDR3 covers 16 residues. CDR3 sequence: CASSGDGFFSTDTQYF. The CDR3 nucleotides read TGCGCCAGCAGCGGGGACGGCTTCTTTAGCACAGATACGCAGTATTTT.

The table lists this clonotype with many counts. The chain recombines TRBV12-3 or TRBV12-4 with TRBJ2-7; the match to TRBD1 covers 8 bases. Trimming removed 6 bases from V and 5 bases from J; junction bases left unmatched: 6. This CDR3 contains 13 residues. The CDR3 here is CASRNTGGNEQYF. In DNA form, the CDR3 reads TGTGCCAGCAGAAATACAGGGGGTAACGAGCAGTACTTC.

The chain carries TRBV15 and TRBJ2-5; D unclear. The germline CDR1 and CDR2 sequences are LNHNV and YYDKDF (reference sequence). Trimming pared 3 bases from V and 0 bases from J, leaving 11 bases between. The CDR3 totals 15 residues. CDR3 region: CATSSRSGDQETQYF. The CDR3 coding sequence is TGTGCCACCAGCAGCCGGTCTGGGGACCAAGAGACCCAGTACTTC.

The CDR3, as DNA: TGCAGTGCTAGACCACCCCTGCGGGAGACCCAGTACTTC. Translation: CSARPPLRETQYF. V is TRBV20-1 and J is TRBJ2-5; no firm D call. Trimming left V 2 bases short and J 5 bases short, with 12 bases between. Germline CDR1 and CDR2: DFQATT and SNEGSKA (reference sequence). CDR3 length: 13 residues.

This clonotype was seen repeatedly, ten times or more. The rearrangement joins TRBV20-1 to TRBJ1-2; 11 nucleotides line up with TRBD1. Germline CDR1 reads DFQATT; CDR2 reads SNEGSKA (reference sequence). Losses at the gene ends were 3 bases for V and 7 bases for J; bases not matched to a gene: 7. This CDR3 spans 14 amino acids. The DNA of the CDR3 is TGCAGTGCTAGGACGGACAGGGGGCACTTTGGCTACACCTTC. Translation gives CSARTDRGHFGYTF.

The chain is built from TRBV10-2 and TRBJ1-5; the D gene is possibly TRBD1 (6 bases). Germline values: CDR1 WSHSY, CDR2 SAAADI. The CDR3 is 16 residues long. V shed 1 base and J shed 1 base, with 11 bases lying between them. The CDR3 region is CASSELGGRSNQPQHF. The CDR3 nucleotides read TGCGCCAGCAGTGAGTTGGGGGGCAGAAGCAATCAGCCCCAGCATTTT.

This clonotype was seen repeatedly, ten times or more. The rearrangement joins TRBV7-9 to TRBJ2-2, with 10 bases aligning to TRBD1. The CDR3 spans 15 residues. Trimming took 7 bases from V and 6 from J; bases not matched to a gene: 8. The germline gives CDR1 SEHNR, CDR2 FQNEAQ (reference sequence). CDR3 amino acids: CASILGTGAPGELFF. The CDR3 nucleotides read TGTGCCAGCATATTAGGGACAGGGGCCCCCGGGGAGCTGTTTTTT.